This T cell receptor (beta chain) was found in a study of blood T cell repertoires in COVID-19. About the research overall: Some COVID-19 samples were acute and others convalescent; all came from the United States, Italy and Spain. T cells, B-cell-depleted T cells, or PBMCs provided the cDNA or gDNA that served as material.

This CDR3 comprises 17 residues. Germline V gives CDR1 LNHDA, CDR2 SQIVND (reference sequence). The ends were cut back, 7 bases at V and 0 bases at J, with 18 bases in the middle. Under the authors' procedure: Researchers report that nucleated cell counts were estimated from reference gene primer amplification. Clones were read by immunoSEQ multiplex PCR, and TCRdb kept only the in-frame ones, dropping some. D and trimming come from the DNA, and the V and J calls and clone size come from that table. The data contain roughly 150,000 clones, approximately 88% of them singletons. Sequenced input: peripheral blood. This sequence was found in a man aged 60 to 75 with acute or convalescent COVID-19. This sequence joins TRBV19 and TRBJ1-4, with a possible D match to TRBD1 (5 bases). In DNA, the CDR3 is TGTGCCAGTATGACCAGGGAGGGCCCTGCAACTAATGAAAAACTGTTTTTT. It codes for CASMTREGPATNEKLFF.